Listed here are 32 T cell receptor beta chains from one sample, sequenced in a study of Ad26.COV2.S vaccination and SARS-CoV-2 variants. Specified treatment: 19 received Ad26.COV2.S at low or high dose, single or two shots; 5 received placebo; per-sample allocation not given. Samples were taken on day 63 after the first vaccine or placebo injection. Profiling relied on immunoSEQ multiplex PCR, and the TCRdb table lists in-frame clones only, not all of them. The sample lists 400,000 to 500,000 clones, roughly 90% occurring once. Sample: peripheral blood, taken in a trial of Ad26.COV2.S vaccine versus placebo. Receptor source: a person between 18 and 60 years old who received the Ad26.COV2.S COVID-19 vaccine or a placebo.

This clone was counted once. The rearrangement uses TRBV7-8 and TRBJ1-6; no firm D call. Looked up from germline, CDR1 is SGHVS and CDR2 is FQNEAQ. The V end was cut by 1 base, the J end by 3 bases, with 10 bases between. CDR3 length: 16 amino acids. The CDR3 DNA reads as TGTGCCAGCAGCTTAGAGGGAACCTTCTATAATTCACCCCTCCACTTT. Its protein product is CASSLEGTFYNSPLHF.

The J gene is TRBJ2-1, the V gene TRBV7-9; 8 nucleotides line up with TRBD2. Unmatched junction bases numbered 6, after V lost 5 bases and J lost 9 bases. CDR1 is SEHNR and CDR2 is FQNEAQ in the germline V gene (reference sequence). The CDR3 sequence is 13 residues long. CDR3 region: CASSPGGAVEQFF. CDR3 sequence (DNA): TGTGCCAGCAGCCCCGGGGGGGCAGTTGAGCAGTTCTTC.

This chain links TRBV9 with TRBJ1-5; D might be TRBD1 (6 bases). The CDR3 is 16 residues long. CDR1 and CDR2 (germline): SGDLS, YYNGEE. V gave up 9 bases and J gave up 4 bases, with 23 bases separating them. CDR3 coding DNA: TGTGCCACCCTACCAGTTGGGGGGGCGGAAAATCAGCCCCAGCATTTT. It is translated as CATLPVGGAENQPQHF.

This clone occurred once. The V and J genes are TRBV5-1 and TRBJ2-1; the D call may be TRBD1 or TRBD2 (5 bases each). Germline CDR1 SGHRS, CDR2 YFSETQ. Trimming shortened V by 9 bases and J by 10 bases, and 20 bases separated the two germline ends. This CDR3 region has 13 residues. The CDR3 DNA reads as TGCGCCACCAATATTGAGGGGCTTGGGGAGCAGTTCTTC. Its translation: CATNIEGLGEQFF.

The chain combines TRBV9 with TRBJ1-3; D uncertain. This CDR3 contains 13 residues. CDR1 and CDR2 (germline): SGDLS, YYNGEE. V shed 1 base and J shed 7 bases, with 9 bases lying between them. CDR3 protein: CASSVPLGNTIYF. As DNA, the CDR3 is TGTGCCAGCAGCGTACCGCTGGGGAACACCATATATTTT. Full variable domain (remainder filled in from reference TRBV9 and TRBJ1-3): DSGVTQTPKHLITATGQRVTLRCSPRSGDLSVYWYQQSLDQGLQFLIQYYNGEERAKGNILERFSAQQFPDLHSELNLSSLELGDSALYFCASSVPLGNTIYFGEGSWLTVV.

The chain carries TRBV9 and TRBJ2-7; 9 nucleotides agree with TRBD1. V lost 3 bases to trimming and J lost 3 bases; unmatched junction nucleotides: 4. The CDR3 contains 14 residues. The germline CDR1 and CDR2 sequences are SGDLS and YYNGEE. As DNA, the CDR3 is TGTGCCAGCAGCGCCGGGACAGGGATCTACGAGCAGTACTTC. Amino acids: CASSAGTGIYEQYF. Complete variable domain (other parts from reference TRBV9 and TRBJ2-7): DSGVTQTPKHLITATGQRVTLRCSPRSGDLSVYWYQQSLDQGLQFLIQYYNGEERAKGNILERFSAQQFPDLHSELNLSSLELGDSALYFCASSAGTGIYEQYFGPGTRLTVT.

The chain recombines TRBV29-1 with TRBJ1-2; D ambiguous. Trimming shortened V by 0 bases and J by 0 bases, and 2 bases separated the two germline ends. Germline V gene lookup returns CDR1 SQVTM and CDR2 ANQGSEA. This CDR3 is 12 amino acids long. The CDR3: CSVEETNYGYTF. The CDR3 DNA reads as TGCAGCGTTGAAGAGACTAACTATGGCTACACCTTC. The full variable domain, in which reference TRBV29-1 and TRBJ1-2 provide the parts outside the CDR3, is SAVISQKPSRDICQRGTSLTIQCQVDSQVTMMFWYRQQPGQSLTLIATANQGSEATYESGFVIDKFPISRPNLTFSTLTVSNMSPEDSSIYLCSVEETNYGYTFGSGTRLTVV.

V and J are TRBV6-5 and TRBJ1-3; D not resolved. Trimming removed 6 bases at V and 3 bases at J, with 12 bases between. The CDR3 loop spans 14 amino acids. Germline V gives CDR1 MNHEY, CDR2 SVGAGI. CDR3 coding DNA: TGTGCCAGCAGGTCTTCCAGAAGTGGAAACACCATATATTTT. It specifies CASRSSRSGNTIYF.

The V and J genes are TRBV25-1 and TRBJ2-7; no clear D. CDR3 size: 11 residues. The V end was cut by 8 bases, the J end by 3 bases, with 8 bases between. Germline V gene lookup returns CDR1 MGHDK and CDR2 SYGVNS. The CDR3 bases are TGTGCCAGCCGAGAATACTACGAGCAGTACTTC. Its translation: CASREYYEQYF.

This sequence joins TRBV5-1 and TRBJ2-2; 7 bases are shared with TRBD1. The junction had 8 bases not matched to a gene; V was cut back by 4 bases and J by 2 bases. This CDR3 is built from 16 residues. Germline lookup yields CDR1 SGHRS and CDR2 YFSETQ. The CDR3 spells CASSPGTAYNTGELFF. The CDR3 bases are TGCGCCAGCAGCCCCGGGACAGCTTATAACACCGGGGAGCTGTTTTTT.

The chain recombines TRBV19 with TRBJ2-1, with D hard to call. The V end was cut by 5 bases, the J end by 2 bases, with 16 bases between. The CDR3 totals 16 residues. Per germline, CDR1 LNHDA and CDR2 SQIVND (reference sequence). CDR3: CASSPPFRRAYNEQFF. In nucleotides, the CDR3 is TGTGCCAGTAGTCCTCCTTTTCGACGGGCCTACAATGAGCAGTTCTTC.

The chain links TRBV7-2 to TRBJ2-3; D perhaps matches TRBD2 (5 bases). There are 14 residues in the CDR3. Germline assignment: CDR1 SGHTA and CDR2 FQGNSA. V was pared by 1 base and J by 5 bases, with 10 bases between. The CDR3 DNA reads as TGTGCCAGCAGCTTAGTTATTGGAGGAGATACGCAGTATTTT. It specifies CASSLVIGGDTQYF.

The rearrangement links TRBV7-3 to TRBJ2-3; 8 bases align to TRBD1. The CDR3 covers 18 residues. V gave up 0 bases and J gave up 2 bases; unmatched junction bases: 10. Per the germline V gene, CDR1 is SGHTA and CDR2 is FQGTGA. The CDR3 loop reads CASSLTGMGQASTDTQYF. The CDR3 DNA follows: TGTGCCAGCAGCTTAACCGGGATGGGACAGGCCTCCACAGATACGCAGTATTTT. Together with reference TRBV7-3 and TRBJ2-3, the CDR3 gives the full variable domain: GAGVSQTPSNKVTEKGKYVELRCDPISGHTALYWYRQSLGQGPEFLIYFQGTGAADDSGLPNDRFFAVRPEGSVSTLKIQRTERGDSAVYLCASSLTGMGQASTDTQYFGPGTRLTVL.

Here the CDR3 DNA reads TGTGCCAGCAGCCAAGATCGACTAGCGGGGGTTTTGAGCACAGATACGCAGTATTTT. Translation: CASSQDRLAGVLSTDTQYF. This rearrangement joins TRBV3-1 (or the pseudogene TRBV3-2) to TRBJ2-3; 12 positions agree with TRBD2. Germline lookup yields CDR1 LGHDT and CDR2 YNNKEL (reference sequence). This CDR3 is built from 19 residues. V shed 0 bases and J 0 bases; nucleotides not matched to a gene: 7.

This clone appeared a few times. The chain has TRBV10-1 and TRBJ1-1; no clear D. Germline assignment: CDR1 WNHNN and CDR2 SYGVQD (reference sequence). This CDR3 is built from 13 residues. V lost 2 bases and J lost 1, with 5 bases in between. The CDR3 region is CASSEAENTEAFF. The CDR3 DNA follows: TGCGCCAGCAGTGAGGCAGAGAACACTGAAGCTTTCTTT.

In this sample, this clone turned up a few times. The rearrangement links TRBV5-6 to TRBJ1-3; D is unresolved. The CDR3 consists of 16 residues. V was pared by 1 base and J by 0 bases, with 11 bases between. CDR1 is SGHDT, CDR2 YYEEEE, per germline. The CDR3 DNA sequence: TGTGCCAGCAGCTTGATTGCAGGAACCTCTGGAAACACCATATATTTT. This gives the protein CASSLIAGTSGNTIYF.

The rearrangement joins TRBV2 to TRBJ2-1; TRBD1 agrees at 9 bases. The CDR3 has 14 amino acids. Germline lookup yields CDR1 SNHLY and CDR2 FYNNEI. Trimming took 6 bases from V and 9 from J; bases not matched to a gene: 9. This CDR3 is CASSRPGQGVEQFF. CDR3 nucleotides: TGTGCCAGCAGCCGCCCGGGACAGGGAGTTGAGCAGTTCTTC. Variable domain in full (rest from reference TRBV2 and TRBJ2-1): EPEVTQTPSHQVTQMGQEVILRCVPISNHLYFYWYRQILGQKVEFLVSFYNNEISEKSEIFDDQFSVERPDGSNFTLKIRSTKLEDSAMYFCASSRPGQGVEQFFGPGTRLTVL.

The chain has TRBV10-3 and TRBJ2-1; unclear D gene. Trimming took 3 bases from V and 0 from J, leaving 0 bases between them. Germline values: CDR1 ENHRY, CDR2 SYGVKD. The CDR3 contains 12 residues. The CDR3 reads CAISDSYNEQFF. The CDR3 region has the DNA TGTGCCATCAGTGACTCCTACAATGAGCAGTTCTTC.

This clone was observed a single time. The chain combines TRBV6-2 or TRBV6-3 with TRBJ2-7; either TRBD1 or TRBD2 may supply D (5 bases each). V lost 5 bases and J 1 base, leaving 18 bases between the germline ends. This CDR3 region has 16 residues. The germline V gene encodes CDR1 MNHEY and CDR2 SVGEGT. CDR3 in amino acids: CASSTPRGLGSYEQYF. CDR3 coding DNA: TGTGCCAGCAGTACCCCTCGGGGCCTGGGGTCCTACGAGCAGTACTTC.

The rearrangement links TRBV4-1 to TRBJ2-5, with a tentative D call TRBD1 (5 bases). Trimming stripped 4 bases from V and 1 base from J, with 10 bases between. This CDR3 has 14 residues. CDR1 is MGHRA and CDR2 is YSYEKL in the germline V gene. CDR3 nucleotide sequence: TGCGCCAGCAGCCCAAGACAGAGCCAAGAGACCCAGTACTTC. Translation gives CASSPRQSQETQYF.

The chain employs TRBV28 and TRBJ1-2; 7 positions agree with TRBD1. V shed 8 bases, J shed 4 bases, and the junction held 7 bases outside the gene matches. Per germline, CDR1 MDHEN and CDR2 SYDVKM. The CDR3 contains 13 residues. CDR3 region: CASHLGQTYGYTF. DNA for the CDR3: TGTGCCAGCCACCTGGGACAGACCTATGGCTACACCTTC.

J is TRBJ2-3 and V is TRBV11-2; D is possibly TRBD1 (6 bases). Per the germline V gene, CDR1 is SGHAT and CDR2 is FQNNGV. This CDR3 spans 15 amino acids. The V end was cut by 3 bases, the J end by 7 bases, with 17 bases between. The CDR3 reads CASSFWRTATYTQYF. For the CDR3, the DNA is TGTGCCAGCAGCTTTTGGAGGACAGCAACCTATACGCAGTATTTT.

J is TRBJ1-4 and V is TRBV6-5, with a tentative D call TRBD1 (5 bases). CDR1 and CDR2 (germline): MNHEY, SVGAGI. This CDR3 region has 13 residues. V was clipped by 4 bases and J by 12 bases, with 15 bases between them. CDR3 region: CASSSYRGGELFF. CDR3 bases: TGTGCCAGCAGTTCCTACCGGGGGGGAGAACTGTTTTTT.

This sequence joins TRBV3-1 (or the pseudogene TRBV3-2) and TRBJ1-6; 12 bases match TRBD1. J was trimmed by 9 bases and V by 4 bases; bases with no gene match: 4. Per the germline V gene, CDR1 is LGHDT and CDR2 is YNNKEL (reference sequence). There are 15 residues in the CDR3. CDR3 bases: TGTGCCAGCAGCCGGGGACAGGGGGCAGGTTCACCCCTCCACTTT. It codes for CASSRGQGAGSPLHF.

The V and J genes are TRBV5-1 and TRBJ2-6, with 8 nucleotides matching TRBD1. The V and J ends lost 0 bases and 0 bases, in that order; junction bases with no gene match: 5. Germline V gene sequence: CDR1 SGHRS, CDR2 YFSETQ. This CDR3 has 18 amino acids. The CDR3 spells CASSLGQGTPSGANVLTF. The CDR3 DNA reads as TGCGCCAGCAGCTTGGGACAGGGGACCCCCTCTGGGGCCAACGTCCTGACTTTC.

The CDR3 protein is CASSPSGLASYTF. The CDR3 region has the DNA TGTGCCAGCAGTCCCTCAGGACTGGCCAGCTACACCTTC. This rearrangement joins TRBV28 to TRBJ1-2, with D unresolved. The germline V and J ends were trimmed by 5 bases and 9 bases, with 16 bases remaining between them. The CDR3 sequence is 13 residues long. Per germline, CDR1 MDHEN and CDR2 SYDVKM.

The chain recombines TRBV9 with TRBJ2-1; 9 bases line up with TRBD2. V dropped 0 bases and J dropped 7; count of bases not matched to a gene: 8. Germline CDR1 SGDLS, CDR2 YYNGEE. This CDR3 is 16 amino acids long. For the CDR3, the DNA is TGTGCCAGCAGCGTAGGTCGGGGTAGCGGGGGAAATGAGCAGTTCTTC. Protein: CASSVGRGSGGNEQFF.

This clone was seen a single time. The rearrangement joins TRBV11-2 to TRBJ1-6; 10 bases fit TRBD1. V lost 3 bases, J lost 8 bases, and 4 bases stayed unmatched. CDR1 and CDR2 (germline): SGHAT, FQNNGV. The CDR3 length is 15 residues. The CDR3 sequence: CASSFRDRGYSPLHF. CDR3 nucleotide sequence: TGTGCCAGCAGCTTCCGGGACAGGGGCTATTCACCCCTCCACTTT.

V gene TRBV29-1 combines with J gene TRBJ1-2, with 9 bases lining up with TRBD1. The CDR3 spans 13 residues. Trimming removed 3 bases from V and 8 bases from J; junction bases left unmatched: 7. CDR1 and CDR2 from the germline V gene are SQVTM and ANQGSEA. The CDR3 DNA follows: TGCAGCGTTGATTCCGGGACAGGGAACGGCTACACCTTC. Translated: CSVDSGTGNGYTF.

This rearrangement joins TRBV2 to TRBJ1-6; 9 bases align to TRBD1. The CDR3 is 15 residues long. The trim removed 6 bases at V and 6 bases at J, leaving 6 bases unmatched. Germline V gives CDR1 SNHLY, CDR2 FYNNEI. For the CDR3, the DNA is TGTGCCAGCAGAACCGGGACAGGGACTAATTCACCCCTCCACTTT. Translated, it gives CASRTGTGTNSPLHF. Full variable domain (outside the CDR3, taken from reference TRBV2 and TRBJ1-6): EPEVTQTPSHQVTQMGQEVILRCVPISNHLYFYWYRQILGQKVEFLVSFYNNEISEKSEIFDDQFSVERPDGSNFTLKIRSTKLEDSAMYFCASRTGTGTNSPLHFGNGTRLTVT.

The CDR3 loop reads CASSEAIGGPDTQYF. DNA of the CDR3: TGTGCCAGCAGTGAAGCAATAGGGGGCCCAGATACGCAGTATTTT. V is TRBV2 and J is TRBJ2-3; 7 bases align to TRBD1. This CDR3 region has 15 residues. Per germline, CDR1 SNHLY and CDR2 FYNNEI. Trimming cost V 0 bases and J 4 bases; bases outside gene matches: 4.

The CDR3 protein is CASRARDSGNTIYF. The CDR3 DNA reads TGTGCCAGCAGAGCAAGGGACTCTGGAAACACCATATATTTT. The chain couples TRBV11-3 to TRBJ1-3; D not certain. V was pared by 6 bases and J by 0 bases, with 9 bases between. CDR1 and CDR2 from the germline V gene are SGHNT and YENEEA. The CDR3 loop spans 14 amino acids.